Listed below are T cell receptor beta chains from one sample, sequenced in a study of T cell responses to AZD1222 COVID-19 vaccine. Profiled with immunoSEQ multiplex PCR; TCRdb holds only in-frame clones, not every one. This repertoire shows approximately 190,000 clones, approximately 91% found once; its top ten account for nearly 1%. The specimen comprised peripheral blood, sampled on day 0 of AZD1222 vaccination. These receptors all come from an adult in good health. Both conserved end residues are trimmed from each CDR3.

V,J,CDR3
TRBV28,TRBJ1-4,AGRRQTNEKLF
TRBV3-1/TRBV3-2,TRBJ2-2,ASSPSGELF
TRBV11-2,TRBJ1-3,ASSLEGRGAGNTIY
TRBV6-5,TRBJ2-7,ASSGRGASYEQY
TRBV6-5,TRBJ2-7,ASSYTDRGRYEQY
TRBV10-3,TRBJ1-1,AISQGGAEAF
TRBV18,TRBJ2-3,ASSPRGADTQY
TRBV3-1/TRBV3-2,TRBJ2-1,ASRLLLGNEQF
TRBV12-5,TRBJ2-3,ASGWGTSDTQY
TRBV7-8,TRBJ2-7,ASSFEPGSDQY
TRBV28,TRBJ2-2,ASSLRGQWDLELF
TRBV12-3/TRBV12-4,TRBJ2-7,ASGRRGSEQY
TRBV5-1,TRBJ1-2,ASSLSSRSNYGYT
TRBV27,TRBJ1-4,ASRSGEKLF
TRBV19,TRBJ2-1,ASRDSGFSYNEQF
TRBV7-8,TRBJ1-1,ASSSEAFEAF
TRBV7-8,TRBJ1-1,ASSLGSYGAPGTEAF
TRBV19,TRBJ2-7,ASSKLTGGYEQY
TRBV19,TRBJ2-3,ASSMLAGGLVDTQY
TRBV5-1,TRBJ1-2,ASSLEVGGGGYT
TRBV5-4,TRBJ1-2,ASTGSGYGNGYT
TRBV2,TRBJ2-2,ASTEGRPNTGELF
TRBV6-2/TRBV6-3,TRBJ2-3,ASSYLLSGGPSTDTQY